This T cell receptor (beta chain) was obtained from a study of vaccination and CD4 T cells after COVID-19. This sample's treatment: roughly nine-day PBMC culture with coronavirus spike peptide pools or control peptides (ViraFEST assay). Cultured CD4+ T-cell DNA underwent Oncomine TCR Beta short-read sequencing. TCRdb re-called the PCR reads with MiXCR, one entry per CDR3 protein. The table includes about 15,000 distinct CDR3 sequences, over 55% detected once. The CDR3 totals 15 residues. Between the trimmed V and J ends, which lost 2 bases and 6 bases, there was a span of 15 bases. Germline lookup yields CDR1 SGHNT and CDR2 YENEEA. With respect to this clonotype: No antigen is known for it.

The origin of this receptor is a human donor who had recovered from COVID-19. This specimen consisted of CD4+ T cells from blood, cultured in vitro, obtained after SARS-CoV-2 vaccination. The chain uses TRBV11-3 and TRBJ2-3; D is tentatively TRBD1 or TRBD2 (5 bases each). CDR3 coding DNA: TGTGCCAGCAGCTTATTGTCAGGGCGAGGGGATACGCAGTATTTT. Amino acid sequence: CASSLLSGRGDTQYF.